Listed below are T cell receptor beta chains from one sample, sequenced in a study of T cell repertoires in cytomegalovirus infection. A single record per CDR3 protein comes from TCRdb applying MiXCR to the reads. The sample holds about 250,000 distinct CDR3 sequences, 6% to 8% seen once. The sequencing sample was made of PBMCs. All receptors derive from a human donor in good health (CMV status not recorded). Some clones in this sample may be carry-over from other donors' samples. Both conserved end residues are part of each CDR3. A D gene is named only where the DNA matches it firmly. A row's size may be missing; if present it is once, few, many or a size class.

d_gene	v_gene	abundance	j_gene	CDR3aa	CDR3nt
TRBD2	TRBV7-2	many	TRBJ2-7	CASRVAGGLRAYEQYF	TGTGCCAGCCGAGTGGCGGGGGGCCTAAGGGCCTACGAGCAGTACTTC
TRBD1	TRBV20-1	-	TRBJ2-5	CSAPGQAQETQYF	TGCAGTGCTCCCGGACAGGCTCAAGAGACCCAGTACTTC
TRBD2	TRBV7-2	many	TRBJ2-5	CASSPKAGGLSLLQETQYF	TGTGCCAGCAGCCCCAAAGCGGGGGGGCTCTCCCTACTCCAAGAGACCCAGTACTTC
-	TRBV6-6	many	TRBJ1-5	CASRREGSNQPQHF	TGTGCCAGCAGAAGGGAAGGTAGCAATCAGCCCCAGCATTTT
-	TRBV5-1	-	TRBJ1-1	CASSWAGEVAEAFF	TGCGCCAGCAGCTGGGCAGGGGAGGTAGCTGAAGCTTTCTTT
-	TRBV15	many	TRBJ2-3	CATSRSPSDTQYF	TGTGCCACCAGCAGATCCCCCTCAGATACGCAGTATTTT
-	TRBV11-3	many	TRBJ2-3	CASSRGENTQYF	TGTGCCAGCAGCCGCGGGGAAAATACGCAGTATTTT
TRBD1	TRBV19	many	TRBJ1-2	CASSKPGQGLGGYTF	TGTGCCAGTTCTAAACCGGGACAGGGCCTAGGAGGCTACACCTTC
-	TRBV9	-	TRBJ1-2	CASSVTEGLGYTF	TGTGCCAGCAGCGTAACGGAGGGTTTAGGCTACACCTTC
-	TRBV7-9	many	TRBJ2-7	CASSLREAYEQYF	TGTGCCAGCAGCTTAAGAGAGGCCTACGAGCAGTACTTC
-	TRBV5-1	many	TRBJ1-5	CASSSVPGGNQPQHF	TGCGCCAGCAGCTCGGTCCCAGGGGGCAATCAGCCCCAGCATTTT
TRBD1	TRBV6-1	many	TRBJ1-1	CASSKTGDQNTEAFF	TGTGCCAGCAGCAAGACAGGGGACCAGAACACTGAAGCTTTCTTT
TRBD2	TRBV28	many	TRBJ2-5	CASSFSVTSGGQETQYF	TGTGCCAGCAGTTTTTCGGTGACTAGCGGGGGGCAAGAGACCCAGTACTTC
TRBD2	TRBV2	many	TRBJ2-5	CASSEPSGEETQYF	TGTGCCAGCAGTGAACCTAGCGGGGAAGAGACCCAGTACTTC
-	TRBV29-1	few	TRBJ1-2	CSVPGGDRYYGYTF	TGCAGCGTTCCCGGTGGAGACCGGTATTATGGCTACACCTTC
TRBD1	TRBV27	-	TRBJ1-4	CASTGQANEKLFF	TGTGCCAGCACAGGACAGGCTAATGAAAAACTGTTTTTT
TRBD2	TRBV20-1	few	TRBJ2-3	CSAVGGGAGTDTQYF	TGCAGTGCGGTGGGCGGGGGGGCCGGCACAGATACGCAGTATTTT